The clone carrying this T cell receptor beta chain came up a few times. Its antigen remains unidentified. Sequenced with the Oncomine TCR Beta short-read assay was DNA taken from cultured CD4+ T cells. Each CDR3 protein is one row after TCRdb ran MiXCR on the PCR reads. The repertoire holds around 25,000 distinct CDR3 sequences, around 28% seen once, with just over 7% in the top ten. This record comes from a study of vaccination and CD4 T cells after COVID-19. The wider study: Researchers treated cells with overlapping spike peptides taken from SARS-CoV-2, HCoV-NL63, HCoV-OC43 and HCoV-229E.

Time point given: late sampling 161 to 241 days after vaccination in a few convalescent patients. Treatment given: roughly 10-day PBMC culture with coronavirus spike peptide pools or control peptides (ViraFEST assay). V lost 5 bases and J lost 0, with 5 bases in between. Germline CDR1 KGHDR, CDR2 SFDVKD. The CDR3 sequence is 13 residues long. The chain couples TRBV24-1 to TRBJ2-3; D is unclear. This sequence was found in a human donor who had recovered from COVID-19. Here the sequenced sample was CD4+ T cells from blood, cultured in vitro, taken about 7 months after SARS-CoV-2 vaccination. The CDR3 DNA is TGTGCCACCAGTGCGCAAAGCACAGATACGCAGTATTTT. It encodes CATSAQSTDTQYF.